This T cell receptor (beta chain) is drawn from a study of tumor and adjacent non-tumor tissue in lung cancer. Study observations and caveats: Compared with tumor, normal lung showed significantly lower TCR diversity.

This CDR3 has 16 amino acids. Germline V gene sequence: CDR1 MGHRA, CDR2 YSYEKL. Points on this clonotype: Its antigen is undetermined. This CDR3 is missing its conserved last phenylalanine or tryptophan, likely due to a read error.

The library came from three nested PCR rounds adapted from ARM-PCR protocols. TCRdb itself ran the multiplex PCR reads through MiXCR, one entry per CDR3 protein. The table has about 120,000 distinct CDR3 sequences, over 75% seen once; the top ten hold 20% to 25%. No cell sorting was done before RNA was extracted from the tissue. The chain joins TRBV4-1 to TRBJ2-7, with 11 nucleotides matching TRBD2. The J call may be incorrect, as the DNA end agrees better with TRBJ2-1. The TCR comes from a man aged 65 to 85 with non-small cell lung cancer. Sequenced material: lung tumor tissue. CDR3 in amino acids: CASSWTLAGEGDEQFL. The CDR3 coding sequence is TGCGCCAGCAGCTGGACACTAGCGGGAGAGGGGGACGAGCAGTTCTTA.